A single sample is the source of the 27 T cell receptor beta chains below, sequenced in a study of shared clonotypes between healthy human individuals (dated by TCRdb to about 2020). The library was made by the immunoSEQ multiplex PCR assay. In TCRdb, the immuneACCESS table is reduced to in-frame sequences with V and J assigned. These tables do not hold every clone; where another copy was compared, an unresolved V gene accounts for under half, and the others remain unexplained. This sample gives over a million clones in total; 95% to 99% of them show up just once. The ten largest clones represent less than 0.55% of the sample. The sequenced sample consisted of naive CD4+ T cells sorted from blood. The sample's cell subset or site, from its label and the paper: CD45RA+ positively selected. These receptors came from a man aged 25 to 45 in good health.

In the case of this clone: Other DNA sequences in this sample translate to the same CDR3. The chain carries TRBV7-2 and TRBJ1-2, with 7 bases aligning to TRBD1. The germline CDR1 and CDR2 sequences are SGHTA and FQGNSA. V was pared by 3 bases and J by 5 bases, with 6 bases of the junction left unmatched. The CDR3 is 14 residues long. The CDR3 spells CASSLGTEYYGYTF. The CDR3 nucleotides read TGTGCCAGCAGCTTGGGGACAGAGTATTATGGCTACACCTTC.

The chain joins TRBV6-1 to TRBJ2-2; D is uncertain. V was clipped by 5 bases and J by 6 bases, with 13 bases between them. The length of the CDR3 is 14 residues. In germline, CDR1 is MNHNS, CDR2 SASEGT. CDR3 residues: CASSYTRVAGELFF. The CDR3 DNA sequence: TGTGCCAGCAGTTATACAAGGGTCGCCGGGGAGCTGTTTTTT.

CDR3 coding DNA: TGCGCCAGCAGCCAACTTCAACTAGCCAAAAACATTCAGTACTTC. It yields the protein CASSQLQLAKNIQYF. This chain links TRBV4-1 with TRBJ2-4; no reliable D call. V was shortened by 2 bases and J by 0 bases, with 8 bases between the two germline ends. The CDR3 has 15 amino acids. The germline V gene has CDR1 MGHRA and CDR2 YSYEKL.

The chain combines TRBV4-1 with TRBJ2-5; D gene uncertain. V lost 4 bases and J lost 5, with 17 bases in between. The CDR3 sequence is 15 residues long. Germline values: CDR1 MGHRA, CDR2 YSYEKL. The CDR3 sequence: CASSPRDRALETQYF. CDR3 nucleotide sequence: TGCGCCAGCAGCCCCCGTGACCGTGCCCTGGAGACCCAGTACTTC.

The chain uses TRBV5-6 and TRBJ2-7, with TRBD2 matching over 9 bases. V lost 5 bases to trimming and J lost 5 bases; unmatched junction nucleotides: 8. The CDR3 runs 14 residues. Germline V gene lookup returns CDR1 SGHDT and CDR2 YYEEEE. The CDR3 spells CASRGREGLNEQYF. The DNA of the CDR3 is TGTGCCAGCAGGGGGCGGGAGGGCCTCAACGAGCAGTACTTC.

The gene calls are TRBV7-9 and TRBJ2-3, with D possibly matching TRBD2 (6 bases). Germline CDR1 and CDR2: SEHNR and FQNEAQ (reference sequence). V was pared by 4 bases and J by 7 bases, with 18 bases between. The CDR3 extends over 15 amino acids. CDR3 residues: CASSSGRAGRNTQYF. CDR3 coding DNA: TGTGCCAGCAGCTCTGGCCGGGCGGGAAGGAATACGCAGTATTTT.

The CDR3: CASSFRRGSSTDTQYF. In DNA form, the CDR3 reads TGTGCCAGCAGCTTCCGTCGCGGGAGTTCAACAGATACGCAGTATTTT. The rearrangement uses TRBV11-2 and TRBJ2-3; 7 bases line up with TRBD2. Looked up from germline, CDR1 is SGHAT and CDR2 is FQNNGV. V lost 3 bases and J lost 3; bases outside the gene matches: 9. This CDR3 contains 16 residues.

The count of this clone is one. Other DNA sequences in this sample translate to the same CDR3. The chain joins TRBV28 to TRBJ1-5; 9 bases agree with TRBD1. Germline V gives CDR1 MDHEN, CDR2 SYDVKM. The CDR3 totals 13 residues. V lost 6 bases to trimming and J lost 7 bases; unmatched junction nucleotides: 4. CDR3 sequence (DNA): TGTGCCAGCAGAACAGGGGGCAGCCAGCCCCAGCATTTT. Translated: CASRTGGSQPQHF.

Details on this clone: Other DNA sequences of this sample code for an identical CDR3. The rearrangement joins TRBV19 to TRBJ2-5, with D hard to call. Trimming cost V 1 base and J 2 bases, with 5 bases left between them. The CDR3 is 13 amino acids. Per germline, CDR1 LNHDA and CDR2 SQIVND (reference sequence). The CDR3 spells CASSIVQQETQYF. The CDR3 DNA reads as TGTGCCAGTAGTATAGTTCAGCAAGAGACCCAGTACTTC.

The chain links TRBV5-4 to TRBJ2-7; D may be TRBD1 (6 bases). Trimming left V 6 bases short and J 2 bases short, with 12 bases between. Germline V gene data show CDR1 as SGHNT and CDR2 as YYREEE (reference sequence). This CDR3 has 13 amino acids. The CDR3: CASTRDKTYEQYF. Here the CDR3 DNA reads TGTGCCAGCACCCGGGACAAGACCTACGAGCAGTACTTC.

The chain couples TRBV7-9 to TRBJ2-7, with 9 positions matching TRBD2. This CDR3 is 16 amino acids long. CDR1 is SEHNR, CDR2 FQNEAQ, per germline (reference sequence). Trimming removed 2 bases from V and 2 bases from J; junction bases left unmatched: 7. This chain's CDR3 is CASSLYLAGGTYEQYF. The CDR3 region has the DNA TGTGCCAGCAGCTTATATCTGGCGGGAGGGACCTACGAGCAGTACTTC.

This chain uses TRBV7-2 with TRBJ2-7; 11 positions agree with TRBD2. With V trimmed by 0 bases and J by 6 bases, 4 bases remained unmatched. CDR3 size: 15 residues. The germline gives CDR1 SGHTA, CDR2 FQGNSA. The CDR3 DNA sequence: TGTGCCAGCAGCTTAGCACTAGCGGGAGACTTCGAGCAGTACTTC. It codes for CASSLALAGDFEQYF.

A single count supports this clone. V gene TRBV30 combines with J gene TRBJ2-1; 7 bases are shared with TRBD2. Germline V gene sequence: CDR1 GTSNPN, CDR2 SVGIG (reference sequence). The V segment lost 4 bases and the J segment 5 bases; nucleotides outside the gene matches: 8. The CDR3 has 14 residues. CDR3 nucleotides: TGTGCCTGGAAGGAGGGGCTAGCGGACAATGAGCAGTTCTTC. Translation gives CAWKEGLADNEQFF.

This clone was counted a single time. The chain employs TRBV5-1 and TRBJ2-1; TRBD2 matches 14 bases. The germline V gene has CDR1 SGHRS and CDR2 YFSETQ. This CDR3 has 17 amino acids. V gave up 1 base and J gave up 3 bases; unmatched junction bases: 3. CDR3: CASSLTGTSGSYNEQFF. The CDR3, as DNA: TGCGCCAGCAGCTTGACCGGGACTAGCGGGAGCTACAATGAGCAGTTCTTC.

In DNA, the CDR3 is TGCGCCAGCAGCCCAACCAGAAAAAATCGGACAGGGGATTCCACTGAAGCTTTCTTT. Translating it yields CASSPTRKNRTGDSTEAFF. The chain uses TRBV5-1 and TRBJ1-1; TRBD1 agrees at 9 bases. Germline loops: CDR1 SGHRS, CDR2 YFSETQ. The ends lost 4 bases at V and 4 bases at J; junction bases unmatched: 20. This CDR3 comprises 19 residues. Variable domain in full (rest from reference TRBV5-1 and TRBJ1-1): KAGVTQTPRYLIKTRGQQVTLSCSPISGHRSVSWYQQTPGQGLQFLFEYFSETQRNKGNFPGRFSGRQFSNSRSEMNVSTLELGDSALYLCASSPTRKNRTGDSTEAFFGQGTRLTVV.

The V gene is TRBV28, the J gene TRBJ1-1; D remains unclear. CDR1 and CDR2 (germline): MDHEN, SYDVKM. The V end lost 5 bases, the J end lost 8 bases, and 12 bases lay between the germline ends. CDR3 length equals 12 residues. The CDR3 coding sequence is TGTGCCAGCAGTCTGAGGCTCATAGAAGCTTTCTTT. Protein product: CASSLRLIEAFF.

The chain couples TRBV14 to TRBJ2-1; 8 bases agree with TRBD2. Germline V lookup: CDR1 SGHDN, CDR2 FVKESK. V lost 2 bases and J lost 6; bases outside the gene matches: 6. CDR3 length: 15 amino acids. The CDR3 loop reads CASSQRPGLANEQFF. The DNA for the CDR3 is TGTGCCAGCAGCCAACGCCCAGGACTAGCCAATGAGCAGTTCTTC.

The chain uses TRBV10-1 and TRBJ2-1; a possible D gene is TRBD1 (6 bases). The CDR3 sequence is 16 residues long. Trimming removed 2 bases from V and 0 bases from J, with 11 bases in between. The germline gives CDR1 WNHNN, CDR2 SYGVQD (reference sequence). The CDR3 here is CASSEGDRSSYNEQFF. CDR3 coding DNA: TGCGCCAGCAGTGAGGGCGACAGGAGCTCCTACAATGAGCAGTTCTTC.

This chain links TRBV9 with TRBJ2-3; TRBD2 matches 11 bases. CDR3 length: 17 amino acids. The ends lost 4 bases at V and 4 bases at J; junction bases unmatched: 11. Germline CDR1 reads SGDLS; CDR2 reads YYNGEE. CDR3 loop: CASSPLAGGHTADTQYF. Here the CDR3 DNA reads TGTGCCAGCAGCCCCCTAGCGGGAGGACACACAGCAGATACGCAGTATTTT.

The rearrangement links TRBV5-4 to TRBJ2-7; TRBD1 agrees at 11 bases. This CDR3 spans 17 amino acids. Germline V gene data show CDR1 as SGHNT and CDR2 as YYREEE (reference sequence). Trimming took 4 bases from V and 0 from J; bases not matched to a gene: 9. DNA of the CDR3: TGTGCCAGCAGCGCCGGGACAGGGGGTGAGAGCTCCTACGAGCAGTACTTC. Its translation is CASSAGTGGESSYEQYF.

The chain uses TRBV14 and TRBJ1-1, with D unresolved. Germline V lookup: CDR1 SGHDN, CDR2 FVKESK. The CDR3 extends over 13 amino acids. V lost 2 bases and J lost 0, with 4 bases in between. The CDR3 sequence is CASSQMVNTEAFF. The CDR3 nucleotides read TGTGCCAGCAGCCAAATGGTGAACACTGAAGCTTTCTTT. The variable domain in full, with the rest retrieved from reference TRBV14 and TRBJ1-1, is EAGVTQFPSHSVIEKGQTVTLRCDPISGHDNLYWYRRVMGKEIKFLLHFVKESKQDESGMPNNRFLAERTGGTYSTLKVQPAELEDSGVYFCASSQMVNTEAFFGQGTRLTVV.

This chain joins TRBV29-1 and TRBJ2-7; D is unclear. The V gene's germline CDR1 is SQVTM and CDR2 ANQGSEA. Trimming shortened V by 6 bases and J by 5 bases, and 5 bases separated the two germline ends. This CDR3 has 9 residues. CDR3 residues: CSVVHEQYF. For the CDR3, the DNA is TGCAGCGTGGTTCACGAGCAGTACTTC.

The chain links TRBV28 to TRBJ2-2; 7 bases are a match to TRBD2. The germline V gene encodes CDR1 MDHEN and CDR2 SYDVKM. The V gene end was trimmed by 4 bases and the J gene end by 6 bases; junction bases not matched to a gene: 14. CDR3 length equals 17 residues. The CDR3 is CASSSVLMAGAPGELFF. CDR3 nucleotide sequence: TGTGCCAGCAGTTCCGTGCTGATGGCGGGAGCCCCCGGGGAGCTGTTTTTT.

The chain links TRBV2 to TRBJ2-2; no firm D call. The ends were cut back, 7 bases at V and 8 bases at J, with 14 bases in the middle. The CDR3 totals 13 residues. Germline CDR1 SNHLY, CDR2 FYNNEI. The CDR3 reads CASNLRVAGELFF. CDR3 in DNA: TGTGCCAGCAATTTACGGGTGGCTGGGGAGCTGTTTTTT. Full variable domain (remainder filled in from reference TRBV2 and TRBJ2-2): EPEVTQTPSHQVTQMGQEVILRCVPISNHLYFYWYRQILGQKVEFLVSFYNNEISEKSEIFDDQFSVERPDGSNFTLKIRSTKLEDSAMYFCASNLRVAGELFFGEGSRLTVL.

This chain uses TRBV5-1 with TRBJ1-4; 9 nucleotides match TRBD1. CDR3 length: 14 amino acids. CDR1 and CDR2 from the germline V gene are SGHRS and YFSETQ. Trimming cost V 4 bases and J 8 bases; bases outside gene matches: 6. The CDR3 sequence: CASSPGTGKEKLFF. In DNA form, the CDR3 reads TGCGCCAGCAGCCCTGGGACAGGGAAGGAAAAACTGTTTTTT.

The V gene is TRBV7-2, the J gene TRBJ2-2, with D perhaps matching TRBD1 (5 bases). Per the germline V gene, CDR1 is SGHTA and CDR2 is FQGNSA. Trimming removed 7 bases at V and 0 bases at J, with 15 bases between. The CDR3 is made up of 16 amino acids. Written as DNA, the CDR3 is TGTGCCAGCATCCGAGGCGGACAAGCGAACACCGGGGAGCTGTTTTTT. Translating gives CASIRGGQANTGELFF.

The J gene is TRBJ1-2, the V gene TRBV5-1; D gene ambiguous. The CDR3 has 13 amino acids. The germline V and J ends were trimmed by 0 bases and 7 bases, with 10 bases remaining between them. Germline values: CDR1 SGHRS, CDR2 YFSETQ. Here the CDR3 reads CASSLDDTRGYTF. DNA for the CDR3: TGCGCCAGCAGCTTGGATGACACCCGTGGCTACACCTTC.